The clone carrying this TCR beta chain was counted between two and nine times. The antigen is undetermined. The data originate from a study of cytomegalovirus exposure and HLA in healthy donors. Study in general: 81% of 398 genotyped donors fell in the Caucasian-associated ancestry cluster. Findings of the study overall: The Asian-associated ancestry cluster reportedly had fewer N-insertions than the roughly 700-donor mean in a later analysis. Three chains tied to CMV proved CMV antigen-specific in vitro.

The CDR3 has 13 amino acids. V dropped 3 bases and J dropped 4; count of bases not matched to a gene: 5. Germline V CDR1 and CDR2: GTSNPN, SVGIG (reference sequence). PCR employed 60 Vbeta and 13 Jbeta primers. The repertoire was sequenced with immunoSEQ multiplex PCR; TCRdb's copy has only in-frame clones and lacks some. The repertoire includes around 150,000 clones, over 60% of them detected once, and less than 3.5% sits in the top ten. This chain uses TRBV30 with TRBJ2-5, with TRBD2 identical over 7 bases. Sequencing was carried out using PBMCs. This receptor was obtained from a woman aged 25-40 years in good health and CMV-seropositive. CDR3 protein: CAWRGGWGETQYF. Here the CDR3 DNA reads TGTGCCTGGAGGGGAGGGTGGGGAGAGACCCAGTACTTC.